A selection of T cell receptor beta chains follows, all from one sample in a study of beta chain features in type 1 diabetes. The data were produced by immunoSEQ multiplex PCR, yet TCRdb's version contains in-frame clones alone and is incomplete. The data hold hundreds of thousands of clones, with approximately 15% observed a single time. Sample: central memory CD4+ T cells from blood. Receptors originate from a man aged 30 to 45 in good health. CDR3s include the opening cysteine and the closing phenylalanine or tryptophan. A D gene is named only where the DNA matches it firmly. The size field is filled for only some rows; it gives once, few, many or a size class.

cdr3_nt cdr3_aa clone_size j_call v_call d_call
TGTGCCAGCAGCAGACAAGGGGGTCAGAGCTACAATGAGCAGTTCTTC CASSRQGGQSYNEQFF few TRBJ2-1 TRBV7-2 -
TGTGCCAGTATTGTGGGGGGCGCCGACACTGAAGCTTTCTTT CASIVGGADTEAFF few TRBJ1-1 TRBV19 -
TGTGCCTGGAGTGGTAGGCAGTTTGGGGAGACCCAGTACTTC CAWSGRQFGETQYF - TRBJ2-5 TRBV30 -
TGTGCCAGCAGCTTGGGACTTATACCCGGAAACACCATATATTTT CASSLGLIPGNTIYF few TRBJ1-3 TRBV7-6 -
TGCAGCGCCGGAATAAATAGCAATCAGCCCCAGCATTTT CSAGINSNQPQHF few TRBJ1-5 TRBV29-1 -
TGCGCCAGCAGCCAAGAAAGGACGCTCACCGGGGAGCTGTTTTTT CASSQERTLTGELFF few TRBJ2-2 TRBV7-7 -
TGTGCCACCAGACAGGGGCAATACGAGCAGTACTTC CATRQGQYEQYF few TRBJ2-7 TRBV11-2 TRBD1
TGTGCCAGCAGCCCCCGGACTAGCGGGAGAACAGATACGCAGTATTTT CASSPRTSGRTDTQYF - TRBJ2-3 TRBV5-6 TRBD2
TGTGCCAGCAGCTTAAGCGGGGGTTCCGGCGATGAGCAGTTCTTC CASSLSGGSGDEQFF - TRBJ2-1 TRBV7-2 TRBD2
TGTGCCAGCAGCTTACAGGACTTTGACGGGGACTATGGCTACACCTTC CASSLQDFDGDYGYTF few TRBJ1-2 TRBV7-6 -
TGTGCCAGCAGCTTAGATCCGGCCCTCCGTCCAGAGACCCAGTACTTC CASSLDPALRPETQYF few TRBJ2-5 TRBV11-3 -
TGTGCCAGCAGTTACGCCGGCCCGAAGAATTCACCCCTCCACTTT CASSYAGPKNSPLHF - TRBJ1-6 TRBV6-5 -
TGTGCCAGCAGCGTAAGCGGGGGGCACAACAATGAGCAGTTCTTC CASSVSGGHNNEQFF few TRBJ2-1 TRBV9 TRBD2
TGTGCCAGCAGCTTTGGGACTAGAGACGAGCAGTACTTC CASSFGTRDEQYF - TRBJ2-7 TRBV5-6 TRBD2
TGTGCCAGCAGCTTAGTCTGGGTAGGGGAAGAGACCCAGTACTTC CASSLVWVGEETQYF - TRBJ2-5 TRBV7-2 -
TGTGCCAGCAGCTTCACTAGCGGAAGCACAGATACGCAGTATTTT CASSFTSGSTDTQYF few TRBJ2-3 TRBV7-3 TRBD2
TGTGCCAGCAGCTTACGGAGGGAAGCTTTCTTT CASSLRREAFF many TRBJ1-1 TRBV7-9 -
TGTGCCAGCAGTTCGAACACGAGGGATGAGCAGTTCTTC CASSSNTRDEQFF - TRBJ2-1 TRBV6-6 -
TGTGCCAGCAGTGACCAGACAGGGCGGGAGCAGTACTTC CASSDQTGREQYF few TRBJ2-7 TRBV25-1 TRBD1
TGTGCCAGCAGCTCAGCAGGGGCTTGGGAGACCCAGTACTTC CASSSAGAWETQYF - TRBJ2-5 TRBV28 -
TGTGCCATCAGTGTGACCGCTGGGGGCCAAGAGACCCAGTACTTC CAISVTAGGQETQYF few TRBJ2-5 TRBV10-3 -
TGTGCCAGCAGCTTAGATAGCGTGGGGACCCAGTACTTC CASSLDSVGTQYF few TRBJ2-5 TRBV11-2 -
TGTGCCAGCAGAAGTGCGGGAGGTGAGCAGTTCTTC CASRSAGGEQFF - TRBJ2-1 TRBV6-6 TRBD2
TGTGCCAGCAGGGAGGGGGGGACAGGGAAAGATACGCAGTATTTT CASREGGTGKDTQYF few TRBJ2-3 TRBV27 TRBD1
TGTGCCAGCAGCCGATCGGGACAGCCCTACAATGAGCAGTTCTTC CASSRSGQPYNEQFF few TRBJ2-1 TRBV11-2 TRBD1
TGTGCCAGCAGCGACCGGACAGGGCAAATGGGTGGCTACACCTTC CASSDRTGQMGGYTF many TRBJ1-2 TRBV7-2 TRBD1
TGTGCCAGCAACCGCCCTGGGGCCAACGTCCTGACTTTC CASNRPGANVLTF few TRBJ2-6 TRBV7-9 -
TGTGCCAGCAGCTTAACAGGGGGTTTTGTTACCGGGGAGCTGTTTTTT CASSLTGGFVTGELFF - TRBJ2-2 TRBV7-6 TRBD1
TGTGCCAGCAGCCGGGACACCGGGGAGCTGTTTTTT CASSRDTGELFF - TRBJ2-2 TRBV11-2 -
TGTGCCAGCAGCTTGGTGGATCTAGCGGGAGGGCCCCTCAATGAGCAGTTCTTC CASSLVDLAGGPLNEQFF few TRBJ2-1 TRBV5-6 TRBD2
TGTGCCAGCAATCCTAGCAACCGGGACACGACCTACAATGAGCAGTTCTTC CASNPSNRDTTYNEQFF - TRBJ2-1 TRBV2 -
TGTGCCAGCAGTGACAGTCTAGGGGATCAGCCCCAGCATTTT CASSDSLGDQPQHF - TRBJ1-5 TRBV6-1 -
TGTGCCAGCAGTGATTCCGTCCTGACCTCTTACTATGGCTACACCTTC CASSDSVLTSYYGYTF few TRBJ1-2 TRBV25-1 -
TGTGCCAGCAGCATTCGTCGGGGAGGCCGGGGCGATGAGCAGTTCTTC CASSIRRGGRGDEQFF many TRBJ2-1 TRBV7-9 -
TGTGCCAGCAGTCTGACTGACTCCAGGGGCTACACCTTC CASSLTDSRGYTF - TRBJ1-2 TRBV25-1 -